A single sample is the source of the 30 T cell receptor beta chains below, sequenced in a study of blood T cell repertoires in COVID-19. TCRdb keeps only in-frame clones here, not all; method: immunoSEQ multiplex PCR. The data contain a few hundred thousand clones, around 84% of them singletons. The material sequenced was peripheral blood. Receptor source: a human donor with acute or convalescent COVID-19. The donor label of this sample is uncertain.

The rearrangement joins TRBV18 to TRBJ2-3; 9 positions agree with TRBD1. Trimming removed 0 bases from V and 2 bases from J; junction bases left unmatched: 3. Germline V gives CDR1 KGHSH, CDR2 LQKENI. CDR3 length: 16 residues. Here the CDR3 DNA reads TGTGCCAGCTCACCACCGGGACAGGGTGCCACAGATACGCAGTATTTT. Translated: CASSPPGQGATDTQYF.

The chain uses TRBV14 and TRBJ1-2; TRBD1 agrees at 8 bases. V dropped 2 bases and J dropped 8; count of bases not matched to a gene: 4. CDR1 and CDR2 (germline): SGHDN, FVKESK. This CDR3 contains 13 residues. The CDR3 spells CASSQFRGRGYTF. In nucleotides, the CDR3 is TGTGCCAGCAGCCAATTCAGGGGGCGAGGCTACACCTTC.

The chain has TRBV27 and TRBJ2-7, with D tentatively TRBD2 (6 bases). Germline CDR1 and CDR2: MNHEY and SMNVEV (reference sequence). This CDR3 is built from 15 residues. With 5 bases removed from V and 4 bases from J, the gap between germline ends came to 18 bases. For the CDR3, the DNA is TGTGCCAGCAGTCCACTCCGCGGGGCCAAGTACGAGCAGTACTTC. Translation gives CASSPLRGAKYEQYF.

As DNA, the CDR3 is TGTGCCAGTAGCCCAGCGGGCTTGAACGAGCAGTACTTC. It translates to CASSPAGLNEQYF. The J gene is TRBJ2-7, the V gene TRBV19; TRBD2 is a possible D gene (6 bases). Germline assignment: CDR1 LNHDA and CDR2 SQIVND (reference sequence). CDR3 length equals 13 residues. V gave up 6 bases and J gave up 5 bases, with 14 bases separating them.

The CDR3 region is CASSSAGPQYF. In DNA, the CDR3 is TGTGCCAGCAGTTCGGCGGGCCCCCAGTACTTC. The V call is TRBV2, the J call TRBJ2-7; TRBD2 is a possible D gene (5 bases). The CDR3 contains 11 residues. Trimming cost V 5 bases and J 10 bases, with 12 bases left between them. The germline V gene encodes CDR1 SNHLY and CDR2 FYNNEI.

The chain employs TRBV28 and TRBJ2-2; 8 nucleotides match TRBD2. The CDR3 sequence is 15 residues long. Germline values: CDR1 MDHEN, CDR2 SYDVKM. Trimming removed 7 bases from V and 4 bases from J; junction bases left unmatched: 8. The CDR3 DNA is TGTGCCAGCACAAACGGGGGGGCGAGCACCGGGGAGCTGTTTTTT. Translated: CASTNGGASTGELFF.

The chain links TRBV5-1 to TRBJ1-2; 7 bases agree with TRBD1. V was pared by 5 bases and J by 4 bases, with 17 bases of the junction left unmatched. Germline V lookup: CDR1 SGHRS, CDR2 YFSETQ. This CDR3 contains 17 residues. CDR3 sequence: CASRPEVHRGTSYGYTF. The CDR3 region has the DNA TGCGCCAGCAGACCCGAAGTCCACAGGGGAACATCCTATGGCTACACCTTC. Full variable domain (rest looked up from reference TRBV5-1 and TRBJ1-2): KAGVTQTPRYLIKTRGQQVTLSCSPISGHRSVSWYQQTPGQGLQFLFEYFSETQRNKGNFPGRFSGRQFSNSRSEMNVSTLELGDSALYLCASRPEVHRGTSYGYTFGSGTRLTVV.

The chain couples TRBV18 to TRBJ1-1, with 7 bases fitting TRBD1. Germline V gene lookup returns CDR1 KGHSH and CDR2 LQKENI. The CDR3 runs 16 residues. With 0 bases clipped from V and 5 bases from J, the junction kept 9 bases outside the gene matches. The CDR3 nucleotides read TGTGCCAGCTCACCACCCGGACAGGCCGTGGGGACTGAAGCTTTCTTT. Residues: CASSPPGQAVGTEAFF.

The J gene is TRBJ2-3, the V gene TRBV5-1; 12 bases fit TRBD1. The CDR3 length is 16 residues. Trimming at V came to 4 bases and at J to 0 bases, leaving 3 bases not matched to a gene. The germline gives CDR1 SGHRS, CDR2 YFSETQ. This CDR3 reads CASSGGQGASTDTQYF. CDR3 DNA: TGCGCCAGCAGCGGGGGACAGGGGGCGAGCACAGATACGCAGTATTTT.

This clone came up once. V is TRBV29-1 and J is TRBJ2-5; D is possibly TRBD2 (7 bases). Germline V gene data show CDR1 as SQVTM and CDR2 as ANQGSEA. This CDR3 comprises 14 residues. The germline V and J ends were trimmed by 7 bases and 5 bases, with 20 bases remaining between them. The CDR3 coding sequence is TGCAGCGCCCGAAGGGGGGGTGGTGGGGAGACCCAGTACTTC. Its protein product is CSARRGGGGETQYF.

The chain has TRBV7-9 and TRBJ2-7; TRBD2 agrees at 13 bases. The length of the CDR3 is 16 residues. V gave up 5 bases and J gave up 0 bases; unmatched junction bases: 4. Per germline, CDR1 SEHNR and CDR2 FQNEAQ (reference sequence). The CDR3 nucleotides are TGTGCCAGCAGCGGGACTAGCGGGGCAAGCTCCTACGAGCAGTACTTC. It translates to CASSGTSGASSYEQYF.

The chain is built from TRBV18 and TRBJ1-1; D is ambiguous. Per germline, CDR1 KGHSH and CDR2 LQKENI. The CDR3 length is 14 residues. The V end was cut by 5 bases, the J end by 1 base, with 11 bases between. The CDR3 here is CASSSTNRNTEAFF. CDR3 bases: TGTGCCAGCTCATCCACAAACAGGAACACTGAAGCTTTCTTT.

The rearrangement links TRBV5-4 to TRBJ1-1; D may be TRBD1 (5 bases). The CDR3 extends over 15 amino acids. V was pared by 0 bases and J by 1 base, with 10 bases between. CDR1 and CDR2 (germline): SGHNT, YYREEE (reference sequence). This chain's CDR3 is CASSLVGGRNTEAFF. The DNA of the CDR3 is TGTGCCAGCAGCTTGGTCGGGGGGAGGAACACTGAAGCTTTCTTT.

This chain connects TRBV5-5 to TRBJ1-3; D is ambiguous. Trimming left V 4 bases short and J 0 bases short, with 8 bases between. Germline V gene sequence: CDR1 SGHKS, CDR2 YYEKEE (reference sequence). The CDR3 runs 14 residues. The CDR3 region is CASSKPNSGNTIYF. CDR3 sequence (DNA): TGTGCCAGCAGCAAACCTAACTCTGGAAACACCATATATTTT.

The CDR3 DNA sequence: TGCAGTGCTAGTCAGGGTCCGGGGGGCCAATACGAGCAGTACTTC. This encodes CSASQGPGGQYEQYF. The chain couples TRBV20-1 to TRBJ2-7; tentatively, D is TRBD2 (7 bases). The CDR3 has 15 residues. Between the trimmed V and J ends, which lost 3 bases and 4 bases, there was a span of 19 bases. Germline V gene data show CDR1 as DFQATT and CDR2 as SNEGSKA (reference sequence).

The chain combines TRBV5-8 with TRBJ2-5, with 9 bases matching TRBD1. Looked up from germline, CDR1 is SGHTS and CDR2 is YDEGEE. The CDR3 sequence is 15 residues long. V shed 4 bases, J shed 4 bases, and the junction held 8 bases outside the gene matches. The CDR3 reads CASSRTGVRSETQYF. The CDR3 DNA follows: TGTGCCAGCAGCCGGACAGGGGTCAGATCAGAGACCCAGTACTTC.

The V gene is TRBV5-4, the J gene TRBJ2-1; 9 positions agree with TRBD2. CDR1 and CDR2 from the germline V gene are SGHNT and YYREEE (reference sequence). The CDR3 runs 14 residues. The trim removed 2 bases at V and 8 bases at J, leaving 5 bases unmatched. CDR3 region: CASSFMREGHEQFF. As DNA, the CDR3 is TGTGCCAGCAGCTTTATGCGGGAGGGCCATGAGCAGTTCTTC.

The CDR3 DNA sequence: TGTGCCAGCAGCCAGCTGACTAGCGGGTCTTACAATGAGCAGTTCTTC. Its translation: CASSQLTSGSYNEQFF. The chain carries TRBV4-2 and TRBJ2-1, with 10 positions matching TRBD2. J was trimmed by 4 bases and V by 3 bases; bases with no gene match: 6. Germline CDR1 is LGHNA and CDR2 is YNFKEQ. The CDR3 is made up of 16 amino acids.

The chain uses TRBV7-6 and TRBJ2-3; tentatively, D is TRBD2 (6 bases). The germline gives CDR1 SGHVS, CDR2 FNYEAQ. Trimming stripped 1 base from V and 2 bases from J, with 13 bases between. CDR3 length equals 16 residues. The CDR3 nucleotides read TGTGCCAGCAGCTTAGGGACTATAGCGCCCACAGATACGCAGTATTTT. It yields the protein CASSLGTIAPTDTQYF.

The CDR3 region has the DNA TGTGCCTGGAGGCTAGCGGGCGCCAATGAGCAGTTCTTC. Protein product: CAWRLAGANEQFF. The V call is TRBV30, the J call TRBJ2-1, with TRBD2 identical over 8 bases. Trimming at V came to 3 bases and at J to 6 bases, leaving 4 bases not matched to a gene. The germline V gene encodes CDR1 GTSNPN and CDR2 SVGIG (reference sequence). There are 13 residues in the CDR3. The complete variable domain, with remaining parts taken from reference TRBV30 and TRBJ2-1, reads SQTIHQWPATLVQPVGSPLSLECTVEGTSNPNLYWYRQAAGRGLQLLFYSVGIGQISSEVPQNLSASRPQDRQFILSSKKLLLSDSGFYLCAWRLAGANEQFFGPGTRLTVL.

The chain is built from TRBV5-5 and TRBJ2-7; weak D call: TRBD1 (5 bases). This CDR3 is built from 16 residues. The germline V gene has CDR1 SGHKS and CDR2 YYEKEE (reference sequence). Trimming took off 1 base at V and 0 bases at J, with 14 bases between the two ends. CDR3 DNA: TGTGCCAGCAGCTTGATAACAGGCGTTAGCTCCTACGAGCAGTACTTC. This gives the protein CASSLITGVSSYEQYF.

Comment on this clone: Different DNA sequences within this sample yield the same CDR3. The rearrangement joins TRBV5-1 to TRBJ1-2; weak D call: TRBD1 (5 bases). The V gene's germline CDR1 is SGHRS and CDR2 YFSETQ. The CDR3 consists of 12 residues. V was trimmed by 5 bases and J by 4 bases, leaving 9 bases between them. The CDR3 nucleotides read TGCGCCAGCAGTTTAGACAGCTATGGCTACACCTTC. It encodes CASSLDSYGYTF.

The chain recombines TRBV21-1 with TRBJ2-6; the table's D gene call, TRBD1, was not cross checked with the DNA. TRBV21-1 is marked as a pseudogene. This CDR3 region has 23 residues. Written as DNA, the CDR3 is TGTGCCAGCAGCAAATGCCTGAGTCGACAGGGGAAAGTCCTCTCCGCTAGGGCCAACGTCCTGACTTTC. Encoded protein: CASSKCLSRQGKVLSARANVLTF.

In the case of this clone: Different DNA sequences within this sample yield the same CDR3. This rearrangement joins TRBV7-9 to TRBJ1-5; D is undetermined. V dropped 1 base and J dropped 0 bases, with 7 bases sitting between them. The CDR3 is 15 residues long. CDR1 is SEHNR, CDR2 FQNEAQ, per germline (reference sequence). The CDR3 coding sequence is TGTGCCAGCAGCTTAGGAGGTTATAGCAATCAGCCCCAGCATTTT. Translating gives CASSLGGYSNQPQHF.

This chain connects TRBV6-1 to TRBJ2-1; 9 bases fit TRBD2. The CDR3 consists of 17 residues. Losses at the gene ends were 3 bases for V and 5 bases for J; bases not matched to a gene: 11. Looked up from germline, CDR1 is MNHNS and CDR2 is SASEGT. CDR3 in amino acids: CASSDRGRGRANNEQFF. The CDR3 DNA follows: TGTGCCAGCAGTGATAGAGGTCGCGGGAGGGCCAACAATGAGCAGTTCTTC.

The chain employs TRBV4-2 and TRBJ1-2; 7 bases line up with TRBD1. This CDR3 spans 14 amino acids. V shed 0 bases, J shed 6 bases, and the junction held 4 bases outside the gene matches. The germline gives CDR1 LGHNA, CDR2 YNFKEQ. CDR3 sequence: CASSQDRGTDGYTF. The CDR3 bases are TGTGCCAGCAGCCAAGACCGAGGGACAGATGGCTACACCTTC.

The CDR3 reads CASRGLAATGELFF. The CDR3 coding sequence is TGTGCCAGCCGCGGACTAGCAGCCACCGGGGAGCTGTTTTTT. J is TRBJ2-2 and V is TRBV2; 8 bases are shared with TRBD2. Germline trimming cut 8 bases from V and 4 bases from J; bases unmatched to any gene: 6. CDR3 length: 14 amino acids. Per germline, CDR1 SNHLY and CDR2 FYNNEI.

This clone was counted once. This chain connects TRBV3-1 (or the pseudogene TRBV3-2) to TRBJ1-4, with 7 nucleotides matching TRBD1. This CDR3 is built from 16 residues. Losses at the gene ends were 0 bases for V and 7 bases for J; bases not matched to a gene: 8. The germline gives CDR1 LGHDT, CDR2 YNNKEL (reference sequence). CDR3 DNA sequence: TGTGCCAGCAGCCAAGATAGAGGGGGCGTCGGTGAAAAACTGTTTTTT. Its translation: CASSQDRGGVGEKLFF.

Remarks on this clone: The same CDR3 can be traced to other DNA sequences in this sample. The chain couples TRBV6-1 to TRBJ1-1; D is perhaps TRBD1 (5 bases). The CDR3 totals 14 residues. V was shortened by 1 base and J by 3 bases, with 9 bases between the two germline ends. The germline CDR1 and CDR2 sequences are MNHNS and SASEGT. CDR3 amino acids: CASSEETGYTEAFF. DNA of the CDR3: TGTGCCAGCAGTGAAGAAACAGGCTACACTGAAGCTTTCTTT.

V is TRBV15 and J is TRBJ1-4, with 10 nucleotides matching TRBD1. The CDR3 runs to 13 residues. V trimming: 6 bases; J trimming: 8 bases; junction bases outside the gene matches: 3. Germline V gene lookup returns CDR1 LNHNV and CDR2 YYDKDF (reference sequence). The CDR3 here is CATRGTGVEKLFF. The CDR3 bases are TGTGCCACCAGGGGGACAGGGGTGGAAAAACTGTTTTTT.